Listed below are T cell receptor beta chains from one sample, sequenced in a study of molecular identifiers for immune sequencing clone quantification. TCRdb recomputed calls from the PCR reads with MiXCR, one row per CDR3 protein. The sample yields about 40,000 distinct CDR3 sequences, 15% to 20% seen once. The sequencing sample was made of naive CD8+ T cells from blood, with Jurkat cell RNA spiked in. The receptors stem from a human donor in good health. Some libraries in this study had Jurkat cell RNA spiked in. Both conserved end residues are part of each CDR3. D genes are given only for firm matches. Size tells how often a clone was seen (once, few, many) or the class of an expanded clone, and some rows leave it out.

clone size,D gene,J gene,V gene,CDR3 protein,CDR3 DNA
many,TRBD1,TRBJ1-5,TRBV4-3,CASSQDTGGSQPQHF,TGCGCCAGCAGCCAGGATACAGGGGGGAGCCAGCCCCAGCATTTT
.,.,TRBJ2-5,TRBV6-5,CAGSGGVVRWETQYF,TGTGCCGGCAGTGGAGGGGTAGTCAGGTGGGAGACCCAGTACTTC
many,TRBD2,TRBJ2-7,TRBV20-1,CSPSGLAGVWYEQYF,TGCAGTCCCTCTGGACTAGCGGGAGTCTGGTACGAGCAGTACTTC
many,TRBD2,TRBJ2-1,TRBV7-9,CASSSLADEQFF,TGTGCCAGCAGCTCTCTAGCGGATGAGCAGTTCTTC
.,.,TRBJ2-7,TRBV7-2,CAGSLGPSYEQYF,TGTGCCGGCAGCTTAGGCCCATCCTACGAGCAGTACTTC
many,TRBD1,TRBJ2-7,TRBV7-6,CASSLGQGSHYEQYF,TGTGCCAGCAGCTTGGGACAGGGAAGCCACTACGAGCAGTACTTC
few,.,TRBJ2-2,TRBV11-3,CASSLKSIPGELFF,TGTGCCAGCAGCTTAAAATCGATACCCGGGGAGCTGTTTTTT
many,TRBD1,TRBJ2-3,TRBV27,CASSLITGGADTQYF,TGTGCCAGCAGTTTGATAACAGGGGGCGCAGATACGCAGTATTTT
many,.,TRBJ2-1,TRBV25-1,CASSEVAYNEQFF,TGTGCCAGCAGTGAGGTAGCCTACAATGAGCAGTTCTTC
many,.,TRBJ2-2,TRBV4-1,CASSQNTGELFF,TGCGCCAGCAGCCAAAACACCGGGGAGCTGTTTTTT
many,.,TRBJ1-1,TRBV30,CAWSVVGATEAFF,TGTGCCTGGAGTGTAGTCGGGGCCACTGAAGCTTTCTTT
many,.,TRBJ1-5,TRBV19,CASMGQGGQPQHF,TGTGCCAGCATGGGACAAGGCGGTCAGCCCCAGCATTTT
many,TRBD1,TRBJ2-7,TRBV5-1,CASSDGQGAPYEQYF,TGCGCCAGCAGCGACGGACAGGGTGCCCCCTACGAGCAGTACTTC
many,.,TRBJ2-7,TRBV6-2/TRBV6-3,CASSYDQRRDSTHYEQYF,TGTGCCAGCAGTTACGATCAGAGAAGGGATTCAACTCACTACGAGCAGTACTTC
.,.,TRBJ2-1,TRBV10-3,CAISESSGSLAAVDEQFF,TGTGCCATCAGTGAGTCGTCGGGTAGTCTAGCAGCGGTGGATGAGCAGTTCTTC
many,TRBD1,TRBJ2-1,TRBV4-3,CASSQARDSYNEQFF,TGCGCCAGCAGCCAAGCCCGGGACAGTTACAATGAGCAGTTCTTC